A single sample gave rise to the 9 T cell receptor beta chains below, sequenced in a study of blood T cells in healthy people across ages (dated by TCRdb to 2013 to 2016). Libraries were prepared through 5' RACE. The reads were generated on an Illumina HiSeq 2500. The second PCR ran for about 6 to 12 cycles and used a J-beta primer mix along with a sample-barcoded 5' primer. In TCRdb, the public reads were trimmed at Q25 with fastp and aligned with MiXCR, with productive beta chains retained. One record per CDR3 amino acid sequence lists the most common genes and DNA. In this sample the table shows about 1.7 million distinct CDR3 sequences, over 25% of which occur a single time. Less than 9.5% of the sample belongs to the ten largest clones. The specimen was blood. The receptors originated from a woman in her 30s in good health.

This clonotype came up a few times. The CDR3 here is CASTPTGTFYEQYF. CDR3 bases: TGTGCCAGCACCCCAACCGGGACTTTCTACGAGCAGTACTTC. The chain couples TRBV12-3 or TRBV12-4 to TRBJ2-7; a weak D match, TRBD2 (6 bases). Trimming took 7 bases from V and 3 from J, leaving 16 bases between them. The CDR3 spans 14 residues.

This clonotype has more than one count but fewer than ten. The chain is built from TRBV29-1 and TRBJ1-5; no reliable D call. V shed 4 bases and J shed 2 bases, with 9 bases lying between them. Germline V gives CDR1 SQVTM, CDR2 ANQGSEA. The length of the CDR3 is 13 residues. As DNA, the CDR3 is TGCAGCGTTGTTTGGGAAGGCAATCAGCCCCAGCATTTT. Its protein is CSVVWEGNQPQHF.

There are many counts of this clonotype. The chain combines TRBV10-2 with TRBJ2-7; tentatively, D is TRBD1 or TRBD2 (5 bases each). Germline values: CDR1 WSHSY, CDR2 SAAADI. The germline V and J ends were trimmed by 7 bases and 5 bases, with 18 bases remaining between them. The CDR3 is 14 amino acids. DNA of the CDR3: TGCGCCAGCAAATTCGGGACCGTCCTCGACGAGCAGTACTTC. Amino acids: CASKFGTVLDEQYF.

The gene calls are TRBV7-2 and TRBJ2-5; TRBD2 agrees at 16 bases. After removal of 6 bases from V and 11 bases from J, the junction contained 15 bases not matched to a gene. This CDR3 is 17 amino acids long. CDR1 is SGHTA and CDR2 is FQGNSA in the germline V gene. This chain's CDR3 is CASRSGTSGRVYSEQYF. The CDR3 nucleotides are TGTGCCAGCAGGAGTGGGACTAGCGGGAGGGTATACAGTGAGCAGTACTTC.

This clonotype has a handful of counts. The rearrangement joins TRBV20-1 to TRBJ2-2, with D tentatively TRBD2 (7 bases). From germline, CDR1 is DFQATT and CDR2 SNEGSKA (reference sequence). There are 13 residues in the CDR3. V lost 6 bases to trimming and J lost 7 bases, with 15 bases between them. In DNA, the CDR3 is TGCAGTGCCCTAGGGGGGGTAGGCGGGGAGCTGTTTTTT. The encoded protein is CSALGGVGGELFF.

The sample holds many counts of this clonotype. This chain links TRBV12-3 or TRBV12-4 with TRBJ2-3, with D possibly being TRBD1 (6 bases). The CDR3 loop spans 14 amino acids. Trimming took off 5 bases at V and 6 bases at J, with 15 bases between the two ends. CDR3 protein: CASSPGTPPDTQYF. CDR3 DNA sequence: TGTGCCAGCAGTCCCGGGACACCCCCCGATACGCAGTATTTT.

CDR3 region: CATSESGQPHGYTF. In DNA, the CDR3 is TGTGCCACCAGTGAGTCGGGACAGCCGCATGGCTACACCTTC. The V gene is TRBV24-1, the J gene TRBJ1-2; 7 nucleotides agree with TRBD1. The CDR3 spans 14 residues. The junction had 7 bases not matched to a gene; V was cut back by 4 bases and J by 6 bases. The germline CDR1 and CDR2 sequences are KGHDR and SFDVKD.

This clonotype has just one count. The chain links TRBV11-2 to TRBJ2-7; a possible D gene is TRBD1 (5 bases). Trimming stripped 5 bases from V and 0 bases from J, with 14 bases between. The CDR3 runs 15 residues. The germline V gene encodes CDR1 SGHAT and CDR2 FQNNGV. The CDR3 protein is CASSADHRYSYEQYF. The CDR3 bases are TGTGCCAGCAGCGCGGATCACAGGTACTCCTACGAGCAGTACTTC.

At least ten counts were recorded for this clonotype. This CDR3 reads CASRTAGANVLTF. CDR3 sequence (DNA): TGTGCCAGCAGAACGGCTGGGGCCAACGTCCTGACTTTC. V is TRBV12-3 or TRBV12-4 and J is TRBJ2-6; D unresolved. V gave up 6 bases and J gave up 2 bases, with 5 bases separating them. This CDR3 contains 13 residues.